The entry below describes one TCR beta chain. Other nucleotide sequences from this sample produce the same CDR3. The data are from a study of blood T cell repertoires in COVID-19. Study information: Samples came from the United States, Italy and Spain, spanning acute and convalescent COVID-19. In each case, the material was cDNA or gDNA derived from T cells, B-cell-depleted T cells, or PBMCs.

Profiled with immunoSEQ multiplex PCR; TCRdb holds only in-frame clones, not every one. The table records 350,000 to 400,000 clones, 80% to 90% of them present only once. Individuals aged roughly 18 to 90 years were recruited from about two dozen US areas. V was cut by 5 bases and J by 0 bases, with 12 bases left in between. The germline V gene encodes CDR1 SGHRS and CDR2 YFSETQ. The CDR3 spans 15 residues. Sequencing was performed on PBMCs or T cells enriched from blood (not recorded which). The J gene is TRBJ1-3, the V gene TRBV5-1; maybe TRBD1 (5 bases). The TCR comes from a man between 40 and 49 years old in a cohort exposed to, infected with or recovered from COVID-19 (not recorded which). CDR3 nucleotides: TGCGCCAGCAGTTTGCAGGGAACCTCTGGAAACACCATATATTTT. It yields the protein CASSLQGTSGNTIYF.